This T cell receptor (beta chain) is drawn from a study of blood T cell repertoires in COVID-19. Turning to the study itself: Acute and convalescent COVID-19 specimens originated in the United States, Italy and Spain. Nucleic acid was either cDNA or gDNA, and it came from T cells, B-cell-depleted T cells, or PBMCs.

The V segment lost 3 bases and the J segment 3 bases; nucleotides outside the gene matches: 1. The CDR3 totals 13 residues. The method was immunoSEQ multiplex PCR; TCRdb's version includes in-frame clones alone and lacks a portion of them. In the table there are about 70,000 clones, roughly 84% of which are singletons. This clonotype originated in a woman aged 18-29 years with acute or convalescent COVID-19. The sample comprised peripheral blood. The rearrangement links TRBV12-3 or TRBV12-4 to TRBJ1-2; 7 positions match TRBD1. The CDR3 DNA follows: TGTGCCAGCAGTTTTCAGGGGGACTATGGCTACACCTTC. The encoded protein is CASSFQGDYGYTF.